This is a list of T cell receptor beta chains from one sample in a study of graft-versus-host responses after intestinal transplantation. Only in-frame clones appear in the TCRdb table, and some are missing; sequencing was by immunoSEQ multiplex PCR. The table has 3,700 or so clones, 20% to 25% seen once; the top ten hold about 5.5%. This material consisted of alloreactive CD4+ T cells from a mixed lymphocyte reaction culture, taken before transplantation. The receptors originated from a human patient who was an organ donor for intestinal transplantation. Both conserved end residues are part of each CDR3. Fields, in order: CDR3 length, V gene, D gene, J gene, clone size, CDR3 DNA, CDR3 protein. D genes are given only for firm matches. Where a row states a size, it is once, few, many or the class of an expanded clone; other rows omit it.

>19|TRBV27|TRBD2|TRBJ2-4|few
TGTGCCAGCAGTTCCGCAGGCGGGGGGGCCCTTGGAGCCAAAAACATTCAGTACTTC
CASSSAGGGALGAKNIQYF
>13|TRBV10-2|-|TRBJ2-1|few
TGCGCCAGCAGCTCAAAGGGGTACAATGAGCAGTTCTTC
CASSSKGYNEQFF
>13|TRBV7-2|TRBD2|TRBJ2-1|medium-sized
TGTGCCAGCGGAGCGGGGCGTTCTACTGAGCAGTTCTTC
CASGAGRSTEQFF
>15|TRBV7-2|TRBD1|TRBJ1-4|medium-sized
TGTGCCAGCAGCGGGACAGGGGGCGGCAATGAAAAACTGTTTTTT
CASSGTGGGNEKLFF
>11|TRBV7-9|-|TRBJ2-1|-
TGTGCCAGCAGCTTATCCTATGAGCAGTTCTTC
CASSLSYEQFF
>14|TRBV11-2|TRBD2|TRBJ2-5|medium-sized
TGTGCCAGCAGCTTTACTAGCGCCCAAGAGACCCAGTACTTC
CASSFTSAQETQYF
>14|TRBV7-6|TRBD2|TRBJ2-5|-
TGTGCCAGCAGCGCCGGACTAGCGGAAGAGACCCAGTACTTC
CASSAGLAEETQYF
>16|TRBV4-2|TRBD2|TRBJ2-5|few
TGTGCCAGCAGCTTAGGTCTCCGGGGGGGCCTTGGGACCCAGTACTTC
CASSLGLRGGLGTQYF
>14|TRBV19|-|TRBJ2-3|medium-sized
TGTGCCAGTAGTATAAGGGGGGGGATTGATACGCAGTATTTT
CASSIRGGIDTQYF
>14|TRBV5-1|-|TRBJ1-5|-
TGCGCCAGCTCCCCCCAGGGGAACAATCAGCCCCAGCATTTT
CASSPQGNNQPQHF
>14|TRBV6-1|-|TRBJ2-3|-
TGTGCCAGCAGTTCTAACAGTCCCACAGATACGCAGTATTTT
CASSSNSPTDTQYF
>14|TRBV18|-|TRBJ2-2|medium-sized
TGTGCCAGCTCACCACGACAAAACACCGGGGAGCTGTTTTTT
CASSPRQNTGELFF
>14|TRBV28|TRBD1|TRBJ1-6|few
TGTGCCAGCAGTCCCCCGGGACAGAATTCACCCCTCCACTTT
CASSPPGQNSPLHF
>16|TRBV10-3|TRBD2|TRBJ2-3|few
TGTGCCATCAGTGAGTCTTTGGGGGGGAGCACAGATACGCAGTATTTT
CAISESLGGSTDTQYF
>14|TRBV29-1|-|TRBJ2-1|few
TGCAGCGTTGTCTTGGCGGGGAAATACAATGAGCAGTTCTTC
CSVVLAGKYNEQFF
>18|TRBV6-1|TRBD2|TRBJ2-2|few
TGTGCCAGCAGTGATGACTCTAGCGGGGGACGGATAACCGGGGAGCTGTTTTTT
CASSDDSSGGRITGELFF
>17|TRBV2|-|TRBJ2-2|-
TGTGCCAGCAGTGAACAGCTCCGGGGGGCTACCGCCGGGGAGCTGTTTTTT
CASSEQLRGATAGELFF
>15|TRBV6-1|-|TRBJ1-2|-
TGTGCCAGCAGTTCTATACAGTTAAATTCTTATGGCTACACCTTC
CASSSIQLNSYGYTF
>15|TRBV28|-|TRBJ1-4|many
TGTGCCAGCAGAAATATGGGGGCGACTAATGAAAAACTGTTTTTT
CASRNMGATNEKLFF
>15|TRBV6-5|-|TRBJ1-1|medium-sized
TGTGCCAGCAGTCTCAGGGGTGCCATGAACACTGAAGCTTTCTTT
CASSLRGAMNTEAFF